This T cell receptor beta chain was captured in a study of identical twins. Study-wide results and caveats: Abundant beta clonotypes from cord blood had fewer insertions, unlike memory repertoires, which showed none. The study based its conclusions on cross-sectional statistical analysis and did not follow the same donors.

The V end lost 6 bases, the J end lost 6 bases, and 8 bases lay between the germline ends. Germline V gene data show CDR1 as DFQATT and CDR2 as SNEGSKA (reference sequence). There are 10 residues in the CDR3. With no exceptions, donors were healthy Caucasians. At least ten counts were recorded for this clonotype. Its matching antigen is unknown. A universal primer site came from template switching; cDNA carried unique molecular identifiers. TCRdb analysed the 5' RACE reads with MiXCR anew, one entry per CDR3 protein. The sample records fewer than 650,000 distinct CDR3 sequences, just over 7% being singletons. These records were also assigned to another study, of yellow fever vaccine responses in identical twins.

The sequencing sample was made of PBMCs. The clonotype was recovered from a woman in her late teens or twenties in good health. The chain employs TRBV20-1 and TRBJ1-1; D uncertain. The CDR3 DNA sequence: TGCAGTGCAACGGTAGCTGAAGCTTTCTTT. It encodes CSATVAEAFF.